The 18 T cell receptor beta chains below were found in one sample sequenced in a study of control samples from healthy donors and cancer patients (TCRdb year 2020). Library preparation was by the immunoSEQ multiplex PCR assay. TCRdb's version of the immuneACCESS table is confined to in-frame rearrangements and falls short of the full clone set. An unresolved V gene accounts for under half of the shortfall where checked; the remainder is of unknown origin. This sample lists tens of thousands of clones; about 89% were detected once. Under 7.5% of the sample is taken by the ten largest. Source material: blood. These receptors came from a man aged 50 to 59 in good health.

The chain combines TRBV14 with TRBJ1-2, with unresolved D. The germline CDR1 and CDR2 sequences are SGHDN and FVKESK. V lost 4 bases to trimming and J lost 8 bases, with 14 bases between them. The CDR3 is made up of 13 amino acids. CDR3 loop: CASSLKDGRGYTF. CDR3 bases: TGTGCCAGCAGCCTAAAGGACGGGAGGGGCTACACCTTC.

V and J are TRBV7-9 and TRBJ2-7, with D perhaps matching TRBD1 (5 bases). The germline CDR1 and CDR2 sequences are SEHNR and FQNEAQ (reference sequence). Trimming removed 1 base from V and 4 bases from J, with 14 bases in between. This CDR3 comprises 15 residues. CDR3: CASSLVGQAKYEQYF. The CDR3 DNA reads TGTGCCAGCAGCTTAGTCGGACAAGCAAAGTACGAGCAGTACTTC. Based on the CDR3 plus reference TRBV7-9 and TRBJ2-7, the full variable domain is DTGVSQNPRHKITKRGQNVTFRCDPISEHNRLYWYRQTLGQGPEFLTYFQNEAQLEKSRLLSDRFSAERPKGSFSTLEIQRTEQGDSAMYLCASSLVGQAKYEQYFGPGTRLTVT.

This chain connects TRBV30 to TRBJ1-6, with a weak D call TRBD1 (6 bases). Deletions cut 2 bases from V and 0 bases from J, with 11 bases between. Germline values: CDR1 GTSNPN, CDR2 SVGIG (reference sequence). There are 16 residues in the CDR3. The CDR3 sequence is CAWSRGGSSYNSPLHF. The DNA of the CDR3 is TGTGCCTGGAGTAGGGGGGGGAGCTCCTATAATTCACCCCTCCACTTT.

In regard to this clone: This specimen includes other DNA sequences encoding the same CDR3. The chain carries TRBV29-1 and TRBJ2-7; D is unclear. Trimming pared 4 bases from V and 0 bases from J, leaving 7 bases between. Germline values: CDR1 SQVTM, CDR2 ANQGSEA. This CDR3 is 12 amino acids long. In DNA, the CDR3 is TGCAGCGTTGGGCAGACCTCCTACGAGCAGTACTTC. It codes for CSVGQTSYEQYF.

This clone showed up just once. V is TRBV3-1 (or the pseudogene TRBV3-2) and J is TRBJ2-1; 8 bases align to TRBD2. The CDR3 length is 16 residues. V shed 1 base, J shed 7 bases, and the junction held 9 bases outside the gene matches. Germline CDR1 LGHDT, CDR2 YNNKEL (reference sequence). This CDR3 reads CASSQVNMGLVNEQFF. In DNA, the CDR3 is TGTGCCAGCAGCCAAGTGAATATGGGACTAGTGAATGAGCAGTTCTTC.

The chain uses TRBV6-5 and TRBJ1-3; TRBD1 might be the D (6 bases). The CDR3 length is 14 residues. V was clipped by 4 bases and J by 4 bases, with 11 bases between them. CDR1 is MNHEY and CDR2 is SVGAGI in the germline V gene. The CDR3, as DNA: TGTGCCAGCAGTTCAAGGGGGGGAGGAAACACCATATATTTT. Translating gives CASSSRGGGNTIYF.

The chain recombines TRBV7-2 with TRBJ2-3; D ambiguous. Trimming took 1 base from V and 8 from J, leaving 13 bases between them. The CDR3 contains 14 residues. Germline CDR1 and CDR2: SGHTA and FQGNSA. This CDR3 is CASSLDATTGTQYF. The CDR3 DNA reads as TGTGCCAGCAGCTTAGATGCGACCACGGGTACGCAGTATTTT.

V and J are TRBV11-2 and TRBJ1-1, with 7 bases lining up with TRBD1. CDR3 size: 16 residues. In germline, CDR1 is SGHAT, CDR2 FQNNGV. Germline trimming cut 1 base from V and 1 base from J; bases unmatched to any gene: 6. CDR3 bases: TGTGCCAGCAGCTTAGTTTTCGGGACAGCGAACACTGAAGCTTTCTTT. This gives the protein CASSLVFGTANTEAFF.

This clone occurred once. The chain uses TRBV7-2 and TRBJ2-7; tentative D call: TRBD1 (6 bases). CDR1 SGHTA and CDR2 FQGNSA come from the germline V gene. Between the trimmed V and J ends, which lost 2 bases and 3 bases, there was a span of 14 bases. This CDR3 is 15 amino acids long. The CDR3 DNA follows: TGTGCCAGCAGCTTATTGGGGGCAGGATACTACGAGCAGTACTTC. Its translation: CASSLLGAGYYEQYF.

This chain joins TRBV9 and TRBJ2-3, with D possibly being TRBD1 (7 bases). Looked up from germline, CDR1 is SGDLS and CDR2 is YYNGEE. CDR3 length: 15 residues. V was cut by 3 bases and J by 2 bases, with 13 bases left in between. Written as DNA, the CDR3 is TGTGCCAGCAGCGCAGGGGGGACTCCCACAGATACGCAGTATTTT. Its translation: CASSAGGTPTDTQYF.

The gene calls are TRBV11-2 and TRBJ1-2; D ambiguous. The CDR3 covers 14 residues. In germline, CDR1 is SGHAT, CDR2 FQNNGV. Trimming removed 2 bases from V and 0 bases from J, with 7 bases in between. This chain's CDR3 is CASSLQGANYGYTF. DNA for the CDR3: TGTGCCAGCAGCTTACAAGGAGCTAACTATGGCTACACCTTC.

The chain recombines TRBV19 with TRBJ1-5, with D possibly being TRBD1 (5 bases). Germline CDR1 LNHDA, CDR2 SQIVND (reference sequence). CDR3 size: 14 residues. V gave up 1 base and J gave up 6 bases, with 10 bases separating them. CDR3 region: CASSIGGGTQPQHF. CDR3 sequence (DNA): TGTGCCAGTAGTATAGGTGGAGGGACTCAGCCCCAGCATTTT.

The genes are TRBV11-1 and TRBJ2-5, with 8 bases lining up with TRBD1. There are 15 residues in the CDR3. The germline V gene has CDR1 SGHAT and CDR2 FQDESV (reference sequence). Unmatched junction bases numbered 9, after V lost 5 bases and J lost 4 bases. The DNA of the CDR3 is TGTGCCAGCAGCCCCACAGGGGGGTTGGGAGAGACCCAGTACTTC. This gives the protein CASSPTGGLGETQYF.

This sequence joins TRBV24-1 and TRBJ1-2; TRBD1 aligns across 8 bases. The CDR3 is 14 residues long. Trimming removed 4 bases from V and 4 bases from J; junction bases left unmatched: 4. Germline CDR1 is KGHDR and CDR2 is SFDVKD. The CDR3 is CATSERDRTYGYTF. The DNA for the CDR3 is TGTGCCACCAGTGAGAGGGACAGGACCTATGGCTACACCTTC.

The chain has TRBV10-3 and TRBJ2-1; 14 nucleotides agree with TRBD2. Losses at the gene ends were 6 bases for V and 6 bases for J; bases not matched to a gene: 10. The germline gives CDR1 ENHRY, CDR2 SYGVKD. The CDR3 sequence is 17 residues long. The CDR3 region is CAISGTSGGPSGNEQFF. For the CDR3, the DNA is TGTGCCATCAGCGGGACTAGCGGGGGACCCTCGGGCAATGAGCAGTTCTTC.

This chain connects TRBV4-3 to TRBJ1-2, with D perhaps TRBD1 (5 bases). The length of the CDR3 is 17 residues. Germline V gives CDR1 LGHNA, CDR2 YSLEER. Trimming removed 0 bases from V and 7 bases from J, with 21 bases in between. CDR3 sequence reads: CASSQDNGAGTESGYTF. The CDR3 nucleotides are TGCGCCAGCAGCCAAGATAACGGGGCAGGGACTGAGAGTGGCTACACCTTC.

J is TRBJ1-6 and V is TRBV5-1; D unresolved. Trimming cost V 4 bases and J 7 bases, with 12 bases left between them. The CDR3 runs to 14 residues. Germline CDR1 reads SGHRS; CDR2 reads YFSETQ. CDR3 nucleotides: TGCGCCAGCAGCCTCCTGTCCTCAAATTCACCCCTCCACTTT. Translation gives CASSLLSSNSPLHF.

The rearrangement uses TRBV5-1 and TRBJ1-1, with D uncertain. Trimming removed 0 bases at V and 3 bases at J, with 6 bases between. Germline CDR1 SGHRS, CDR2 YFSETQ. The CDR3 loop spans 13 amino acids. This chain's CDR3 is CASSLGLDTEAFF. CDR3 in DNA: TGCGCCAGCAGCTTGGGTCTGGACACTGAAGCTTTCTTT.